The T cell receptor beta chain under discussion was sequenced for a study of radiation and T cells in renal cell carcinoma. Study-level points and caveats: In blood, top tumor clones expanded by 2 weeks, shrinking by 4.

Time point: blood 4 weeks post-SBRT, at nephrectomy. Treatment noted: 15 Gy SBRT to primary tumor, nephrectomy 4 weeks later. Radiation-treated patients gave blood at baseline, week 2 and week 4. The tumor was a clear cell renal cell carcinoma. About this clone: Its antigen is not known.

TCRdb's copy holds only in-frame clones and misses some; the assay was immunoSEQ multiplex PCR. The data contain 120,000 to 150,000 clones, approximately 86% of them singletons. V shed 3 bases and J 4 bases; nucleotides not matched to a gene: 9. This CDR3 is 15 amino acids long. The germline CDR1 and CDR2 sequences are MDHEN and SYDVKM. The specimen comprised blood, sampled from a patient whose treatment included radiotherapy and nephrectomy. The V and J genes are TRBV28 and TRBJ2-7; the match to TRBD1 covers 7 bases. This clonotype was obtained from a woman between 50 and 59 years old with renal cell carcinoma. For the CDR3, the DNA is TGTGCCAGCAGTTTTTCTCCAGGGGGTCGGTACGAGCAGTACTTC. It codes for CASSFSPGGRYEQYF. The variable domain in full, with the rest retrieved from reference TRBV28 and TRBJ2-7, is DVKVTQSSRYLVKRTGEKVFLECVQDMDHENMFWYRQDPGLGLRLIYFSYDVKMKEKGDIPEGYSVSREKKERFSLILESASTNQTSMYLCASSFSPGGRYEQYFGPGTRLTVT.